The 9 T cell receptor beta chains below come from one sample, sequenced in a study of T-cell reconstitution after alpha-beta-depleted transplantation in children. TCRbeta library construction was performed incorporating unique molecular identifiers. TCRdb re-called the PCR reads through MiXCR, storing one row per CDR3 protein. Among a few hundred thousand distinct CDR3 sequences listed, about a quarter were seen once. The sequencing used PBMCs, collected before TCRalphabeta/CD19-depleted stem cell transplant. Source of these receptors: a boy under two years old with Wiskott-Aldrich syndrome, due to receive a stem cell transplant.

The genes are TRBV5-1 and TRBJ2-5; D gene unclear. This CDR3 has 17 amino acids. In germline, CDR1 is SGHRS, CDR2 YFSETQ. Trimming removed 4 bases at V and 2 bases at J, with 21 bases between. Here the CDR3 reads CASSVDTFSKAQETQYF. For the CDR3, the DNA is TGCGCCAGCAGCGTCGACACCTTCAGCAAGGCTCAAGAGACCCAGTACTTC.

The V gene is TRBV11-2, the J gene TRBJ1-6; possibly TRBD1 for D (5 bases). The CDR3 is 18 residues long. Trimming pared 2 bases from V and 7 bases from J, leaving 21 bases between. Germline CDR1 reads SGHAT; CDR2 reads FQNNGV. This chain's CDR3 is CASSLRKYPGPRNSPLHF. The CDR3 nucleotides read TGTGCCAGCAGCTTAAGGAAATATCCGGGACCGCGAAATTCACCCCTCCACTTT.

The chain uses TRBV18 and TRBJ1-6; D is uncertain. This CDR3 region has 16 residues. V was pared by 3 bases and J by 0 bases, with 9 bases between. Germline values: CDR1 KGHSH, CDR2 LQKENI. In nucleotides, the CDR3 is TGTGCCAGCTCACCGAGACCTAGCTCCTATAATTCACCCCTCCACTTT. It yields the protein CASSPRPSSYNSPLHF.

This clonotype was detected a few times. The chain couples TRBV10-3 to TRBJ2-5, with D tentatively TRBD2 (5 bases). Trimming removed 2 bases at V and 3 bases at J, with 10 bases between. Germline CDR1 is ENHRY and CDR2 is SYGVKD. This CDR3 has 14 residues. The CDR3 region has the DNA TGTGCCATCAGTGAGGAGGGTCTTGAAGAGACCCAGTACTTC. It specifies CAISEEGLEETQYF.

This sequence joins TRBV7-9 and TRBJ2-7; 9 nucleotides agree with TRBD1. The CDR3 has 15 amino acids. Trimming cost V 5 bases and J 2 bases; bases outside gene matches: 7. Germline assignment: CDR1 SEHNR and CDR2 FQNEAQ (reference sequence). This chain's CDR3 is CASSPPGQGTYEQYF. The CDR3 DNA reads TGTGCCAGCAGCCCACCGGGACAGGGAACCTACGAGCAGTACTTC.

This clonotype was recorded a few times. The chain uses TRBV12-5 and TRBJ2-5; possibly TRBD1 for D (6 bases). The ends were cut back, 3 bases at V and 4 bases at J, with 15 bases in the middle. The CDR3 has 15 residues. Germline loops: CDR1 LGHNT, CDR2 FRNRAP. CDR3 loop: CASGFRIQGRETQYF. The CDR3 bases are TGTGCTAGTGGTTTCCGAATACAGGGAAGAGAGACCCAGTACTTC.

The chain joins TRBV12-3 or TRBV12-4 to TRBJ2-7; D might be TRBD2 (5 bases). The CDR3 is 14 residues long. The V end lost 3 bases, the J end lost 3 bases, and 12 bases lay between the germline ends. CDR3 coding DNA: TGTGCCAGCAGTTTGGGCGGGTCCTACTACGAGCAGTACTTC. Its translation: CASSLGGSYYEQYF.

Only a few counts were recorded for this clonotype. This chain uses TRBV30 with TRBJ2-2; D not certain. Germline values: CDR1 GTSNPN, CDR2 SVGIG (reference sequence). The ends were cut back, 0 bases at V and 5 bases at J, with 7 bases in the middle. This CDR3 is built from 13 residues. This CDR3 reads CAWSVRITGELFF. The CDR3 DNA reads TGTGCCTGGAGTGTACGAATAACCGGGGAGCTGTTTTTT.

The chain joins TRBV15 to TRBJ2-7, with no clear D. This CDR3 spans 13 amino acids. V lost 1 base and J lost 3, with 7 bases in between. Germline V gene data show CDR1 as LNHNV and CDR2 as YYDKDF (reference sequence). For the CDR3, the DNA is TGTGCCACCAGCAGAGTCGTAGACTACGAGCAGTACTTC. This gives the protein CATSRVVDYEQYF.